These 8 T cell receptor beta chains originate from one sample sequenced in a study of a mutant IDH1 vaccine in newly diagnosed glioma. Data came from immunoSEQ multiplex PCR; TCRdb stores just in-frame clones and leaves some out. The sample consists of about 83,000 clones, about 91% of them appearing once. The time point: week 5, during vaccination. The study gave 300 ug of mutant IDH1 20-mer peptide per vaccine dose, with topical imiquimod. These receptors have no identified antigens. The sequencing here drew on PBMCs, taken from a glioma patient whose treatment included an IDH1 peptide vaccine. The receptors stem from a woman aged 50 to 65 with glioma.

The chain recombines TRBV5-4 with TRBJ2-1, with 11 bases lining up with TRBD1. J gave up 2 bases and V 4 bases, and 2 bases lay outside the gene matches. Germline V lookup: CDR1 SGHNT, CDR2 YYREEE (reference sequence). This CDR3 comprises 15 residues. The DNA of the CDR3 is TGTGCCAGCAGCGAGGACAGGGGGCCCTACAATGAGCAGTTCTTC. Its translation: CASSEDRGPYNEQFF.

J is TRBJ1-2 and V is TRBV15; tentatively, D is TRBD1 (6 bases). There are 12 residues in the CDR3. Germline V gene lookup returns CDR1 LNHNV and CDR2 YYDKDF (reference sequence). With 4 bases removed from V and 8 bases from J, the gap between germline ends came to 11 bases. The CDR3 loop is CATSTGAEGYTF. CDR3 in DNA: TGTGCCACCAGCACGGGGGCGGAAGGCTACACCTTC.

There are a few counts of this clone. V is TRBV5-1 and J is TRBJ2-3; D gene unclear. Trimming stripped 4 bases from V and 3 bases from J, with 9 bases between. CDR3 length: 13 amino acids. CDR1 and CDR2 from the germline V gene are SGHRS and YFSETQ. The CDR3 loop is CASSPESTDTQYF. The CDR3, as DNA: TGCGCCAGCAGCCCGGAAAGTACAGATACGCAGTATTTT. The full variable domain, its missing parts supplied by reference TRBV5-1 and TRBJ2-3, is KAGVTQTPRYLIKTRGQQVTLSCSPISGHRSVSWYQQTPGQGLQFLFEYFSETQRNKGNFPGRFSGRQFSNSRSEMNVSTLELGDSALYLCASSPESTDTQYFGPGTRLTVL.

The chain employs TRBV5-4 and TRBJ2-7, with 10 positions matching TRBD1. CDR1 SGHNT and CDR2 YYREEE come from the germline V gene (reference sequence). This CDR3 is built from 15 residues. V gave up 0 bases and J gave up 3 bases; unmatched junction bases: 3. CDR3 in amino acids: CASSLAGTGVYEQYF. The CDR3 coding sequence is TGTGCCAGCAGCTTGGCCGGGACAGGGGTCTACGAGCAGTACTTC. Together with reference TRBV5-4 and TRBJ2-7, the CDR3 gives the full variable domain: ETGVTQSPTHLIKTRGQQVTLRCSSQSGHNTVSWYQQALGQGPQFIFQYYREEENGRGNFPPRFSGLQFPNYSSELNVNALELDDSALYLCASSLAGTGVYEQYFGPGTRLTVT.

This chain connects TRBV29-1 to TRBJ2-5; D is uncertain. The V end lost 1 base, the J end lost 2 bases, and 5 bases lay between the germline ends. This CDR3 is built from 12 residues. Germline loops: CDR1 SQVTM, CDR2 ANQGSEA. CDR3 bases: TGCAGCGTTGAAGTCAGGCAAGAGACCCAGTACTTC. It yields the protein CSVEVRQETQYF.

The chain recombines TRBV5-1 with TRBJ2-1; 10 nucleotides agree with TRBD2. CDR3 length: 15 residues. With V trimmed by 6 bases and J by 8 bases, 11 bases remained unmatched. The germline V gene has CDR1 SGHRS and CDR2 YFSETQ. The CDR3 protein is CASIEGAGGPDEQFF. DNA of the CDR3: TGCGCCAGCATCGAAGGAGCGGGAGGGCCTGATGAGCAGTTCTTC.

This sequence joins TRBV4-1 and TRBJ2-1, with 10 bases that match TRBD2. CDR1 MGHRA and CDR2 YSYEKL come from the germline V gene. The CDR3 has 14 residues. The J segment lost 9 bases and the V segment lost 7 bases, leaving 9 bases of the junction unmatched. The CDR3 DNA follows: TGCGCCAGCACTACTAGCGGGATTGGCGCTGAGCAGTTCTTC. Translating gives CASTTSGIGAEQFF.

This clone has just a few counts. The genes are TRBV4-1 and TRBJ2-2, with TRBD2 as a possible D gene (5 bases). The V and J ends lost 1 base and 5 bases respectively, with 17 bases between them. There are 17 residues in the CDR3. Germline assignment: CDR1 MGHRA and CDR2 YSYEKL. DNA for the CDR3: TGCGCCAGCAGCCAAGTAGATATGGGTCTAGCTACCGGGGAGCTGTTTTTT. This sequence encodes CASSQVDMGLATGELFF.